These 27 T cell receptor beta chains originate from one sample sequenced in a study of T cell changes during pregnancy in multiple sclerosis. Profiling relied on immunoSEQ multiplex PCR, and the TCRdb table lists in-frame clones only, not all of them. The table has approximately 51,000 clones, roughly 93% seen once. The material sequenced was peripheral blood, taken in the second trimester of pregnancy. All receptors come from a female donor with multiple sclerosis, enrolled in a pregnancy study.

The CDR3 DNA reads as TGCGCCAGCAGCCAAGGACCCCAACAGGACAACTATGGCTACACCTTC. Amino acid sequence: CASSQGPQQDNYGYTF. This rearrangement joins TRBV4-1 to TRBJ1-2, with D tentatively TRBD1 (5 bases). Trimming shortened V by 1 base and J by 2 bases, and 14 bases separated the two germline ends. This CDR3 is 16 amino acids long. Germline V gene sequence: CDR1 MGHRA, CDR2 YSYEKL.

V usage is TRBV6-5 and J usage is TRBJ1-2, with a possible D match to TRBD1 (6 bases). The ends were cut back, 4 bases at V and 5 bases at J, with 11 bases in the middle. CDR1 is MNHEY, CDR2 SVGAGI, per germline. The CDR3 spans 13 residues. CDR3 DNA sequence: TGTGCCAGCAGTTCGGACAGTGCGTATGGCTACACCTTC. This codes for CASSSDSAYGYTF.

The chain couples TRBV5-4 to TRBJ2-3, with TRBD2 identical over 15 bases. This CDR3 is 20 amino acids long. The germline gives CDR1 SGHNT, CDR2 YYREEE (reference sequence). The trim removed 4 bases at V and 0 bases at J, leaving 12 bases unmatched. CDR3: CASSPGLAGGRRKSTDTQYF. The CDR3 DNA follows: TGTGCCAGCAGCCCCGGACTAGCGGGAGGGCGTCGTAAAAGCACAGATACGCAGTATTTT.

V usage is TRBV28 and J usage is TRBJ2-5; 11 bases are a match to TRBD2. V was clipped by 5 bases and J by 2 bases; unmatched bases: 10. From germline, CDR1 is MDHEN and CDR2 SYDVKM. The length of the CDR3 is 17 residues. DNA for the CDR3: TGTGCCAGCAGTCCCCCCTTACTAGCGGGAGAACAAGAGACCCAGTACTTC. This sequence encodes CASSPPLLAGEQETQYF.

In this sample, this clone turned up once. The J gene is TRBJ2-7, the V gene TRBV7-2; 12 nucleotides agree with TRBD2. Trimming at V came to 5 bases and at J to 8 bases, leaving 10 bases not matched to a gene. This CDR3 is built from 15 residues. CDR1 and CDR2 (germline): SGHTA, FQGNSA. The CDR3 protein is CASSARLAGVVQQYF. In nucleotides, the CDR3 is TGTGCCAGCAGCGCCAGACTAGCGGGAGTAGTGCAGCAGTACTTC.

This sequence joins TRBV11-3 and TRBJ2-3; 16 nucleotides line up with TRBD2. V gave up 8 bases and J gave up 4 bases; unmatched junction bases: 9. CDR3 length: 17 residues. CDR1 is SGHNT and CDR2 is YENEEA in the germline V gene. The CDR3 spells CASSGTSGRAVPDTQYF. CDR3 in DNA: TGTGCCAGCTCTGGGACTAGCGGGAGGGCCGTCCCAGATACGCAGTATTTT.

The chain joins TRBV4-3 to TRBJ2-6; the D gene is possibly TRBD1 (5 bases). Germline V gene sequence: CDR1 LGHNA, CDR2 YSLEER. This CDR3 is built from 16 residues. Trimming removed 0 bases from V and 4 bases from J, with 10 bases in between. Here the CDR3 DNA reads TGCGCCAGCAGCCAAGAAACAGGATCCGGGGCCAACGTCCTGACTTTC. It codes for CASSQETGSGANVLTF.

The chain uses TRBV7-9 and TRBJ2-1; D may be TRBD2 (7 bases). The length of the CDR3 is 18 residues. Trimming shortened V by 0 bases and J by 0 bases, and 15 bases separated the two germline ends. Germline-derived CDR1 and CDR2 are SEHNR and FQNEAQ (reference sequence). The CDR3 loop reads CASSLALGGPSSYNEQFF. CDR3 nucleotides: TGTGCCAGCAGCTTAGCTCTCGGGGGGCCAAGCTCCTACAATGAGCAGTTCTTC. Using reference TRBV7-9 and TRBJ2-1 for the parts outside the CDR3, the full variable domain is DTGVSQNPRHKITKRGQNVTFRCDPISEHNRLYWYRQTLGQGPEFLTYFQNEAQLEKSRLLSDRFSAERPKGSFSTLEIQRTEQGDSAMYLCASSLALGGPSSYNEQFFGPGTRLTVL.

The rearrangement joins TRBV10-2 to TRBJ2-7; TRBD2 agrees at 10 bases. V was pared by 2 bases and J by 0 bases, with 7 bases of the junction left unmatched. This CDR3 spans 17 amino acids. The germline CDR1 and CDR2 sequences are WSHSY and SAAADI. Here the CDR3 reads CASSEGRLAGDSYEQYF. The CDR3 DNA sequence: TGCGCCAGCAGTGAGGGTCGCCTAGCGGGAGACTCCTACGAGCAGTACTTC.

The V call is TRBV6-1, the J call TRBJ2-7; 8 nucleotides line up with TRBD1. V lost 4 bases, J lost 5 bases, and 7 bases stayed unmatched. The CDR3 has 14 amino acids. Germline V gives CDR1 MNHNS, CDR2 SASEGT. The CDR3 bases are TGTGCCAGCAGTGGACAGGGGTTTTTCCACGAGCAGTACTTC. Protein sequence: CASSGQGFFHEQYF.

V and J are TRBV27 and TRBJ1-5, with 8 nucleotides matching TRBD1. The germline CDR1 and CDR2 sequences are MNHEY and SMNVEV (reference sequence). The CDR3 has 16 amino acids. Trimming removed 5 bases from V and 7 bases from J; junction bases left unmatched: 13. The DNA for the CDR3 is TGTGCCAGCAGTCCGCACAGGGGGAAAGGGGAACAGCCCCAGCATTTT. Translating gives CASSPHRGKGEQPQHF.

The gene calls are TRBV27 and TRBJ2-3, with a possible D match to TRBD2 (6 bases). The CDR3 length is 15 residues. Trimming took 3 bases from V and 7 from J, leaving 17 bases between them. CDR1 and CDR2 from the germline V gene are MNHEY and SMNVEV (reference sequence). This CDR3 is CASSFETGTHNTQYF. The CDR3 coding sequence is TGTGCCAGCAGTTTTGAGACTGGGACTCATAATACGCAGTATTTT.

The J gene is TRBJ2-5, the V gene TRBV6-5; 7 bases fit TRBD2. Germline trimming cut 2 bases from V and 5 bases from J; bases unmatched to any gene: 8. The CDR3 contains 15 residues. The germline V gene encodes CDR1 MNHEY and CDR2 SVGAGI. CDR3 sequence (DNA): TGTGCCAGCAGTTACACGGCGGGAGCTGAGGAGACCCAGTACTTC. Encoded protein: CASSYTAGAEETQYF.

This chain links TRBV7-2 with TRBJ2-1; TRBD2 matches at 9 bases. CDR3 length: 14 residues. CDR1 is SGHTA and CDR2 is FQGNSA in the germline V gene. The V segment lost 3 bases and the J segment 7 bases; nucleotides outside the gene matches: 4. The CDR3 spells CASSFSGSSNEQFF. CDR3 nucleotides: TGTGCCAGCAGCTTTAGCGGGAGTAGTAATGAGCAGTTCTTC.

The rearrangement uses TRBV4-2 and TRBJ2-1; 9 positions match TRBD2. After removal of 4 bases from V and 5 bases from J, the junction contained 9 bases not matched to a gene. This CDR3 comprises 16 residues. CDR1 and CDR2 (germline): LGHNA, YNFKEQ. In nucleotides, the CDR3 is TGTGCCAGCAGCCGAGTAGGCGGGAGGGCTAACAATGAGCAGTTCTTC. It encodes CASSRVGGRANNEQFF.

V and J are TRBV5-1 and TRBJ2-5; the match to TRBD1 covers 8 bases. V lost 3 bases, J lost 5 bases, and 3 bases stayed unmatched. The CDR3 is 13 amino acids. Germline V gives CDR1 SGHRS, CDR2 YFSETQ. DNA for the CDR3: TGCGCCAGCAGCTCAGGGGGCCTGGAGACCCAGTACTTC. This codes for CASSSGGLETQYF.

The chain links TRBV5-6 to TRBJ1-2; maybe TRBD1 (5 bases). V lost 4 bases and J 3 bases, leaving 13 bases between the germline ends. This CDR3 comprises 14 residues. Per germline, CDR1 SGHDT and CDR2 YYEEEE. The CDR3 reads CASSRTGLYYGYTF. DNA of the CDR3: TGTGCCAGCAGCCGCACAGGCCTGTACTATGGCTACACCTTC. The full variable domain, in which reference TRBV5-6 and TRBJ1-2 provide the parts outside the CDR3, is DAGVTQSPTHLIKTRGQQVTLRCSPKSGHDTVSWYQQALGQGPQFIFQYYEEEERQRGNFPDRFSGHQFPNYSSELNVNALLLGDSALYLCASSRTGLYYGYTFGSGTRLTVV.

The chain recombines TRBV9 with TRBJ1-2, with 9 bases aligning to TRBD1. V lost 3 bases to trimming and J lost 2 bases; unmatched junction nucleotides: 11. From germline, CDR1 is SGDLS and CDR2 YYNGEE. The CDR3 runs to 17 residues. The CDR3 protein is CASSATGVQGANYGYTF. For the CDR3, the DNA is TGTGCCAGCAGCGCTACGGGGGTACAGGGGGCCAACTATGGCTACACCTTC.

The chain recombines TRBV7-2 with TRBJ2-7; TRBD2 matches at 10 bases. The CDR3 length is 15 residues. Germline CDR1 SGHTA, CDR2 FQGNSA. V shed 5 bases, J shed 5 bases, and the junction held 9 bases outside the gene matches. In nucleotides, the CDR3 is TGTGCCAGCAGCCCCTTACTAGCGGGGTTGGACGAGCAGTACTTC. It yields the protein CASSPLLAGLDEQYF.

The chain carries TRBV29-1 and TRBJ2-7, with TRBD2 matching over 8 bases. Germline loops: CDR1 SQVTM, CDR2 ANQGSEA. Losses at the gene ends were 3 bases for V and 6 bases for J; bases not matched to a gene: 10. The length of the CDR3 is 14 residues. CDR3 in amino acids: CSVDLRRGGGEQYF. CDR3 nucleotides: TGCAGCGTTGATCTCCGCCGGGGGGGCGGCGAGCAGTACTTC.

The rearrangement links TRBV28 to TRBJ2-7; the match to TRBD1 covers 8 bases. Germline CDR1 and CDR2: MDHEN and SYDVKM. This CDR3 comprises 15 residues. V shed 6 bases, J shed 5 bases, and the junction held 12 bases outside the gene matches. Here the CDR3 reads CASSRRLDRVHEQYF. The CDR3 DNA reads TGTGCCAGCAGCCGGAGGTTGGACAGGGTCCACGAGCAGTACTTC.

The rearrangement joins TRBV5-6 to TRBJ2-1; 8 nucleotides agree with TRBD2. CDR1 is SGHDT, CDR2 YYEEEE, per germline. V lost 1 base to trimming and J lost 8 bases; unmatched junction nucleotides: 11. The CDR3 sequence is 16 residues long. CDR3 nucleotides: TGTGCCAGCAGCTTGTATCGCGGGAGGCCGGGTCATGAGCAGTTCTTC. Residues: CASSLYRGRPGHEQFF.

The chain is built from TRBV4-1 and TRBJ2-1; 8 bases align to TRBD2. The CDR3 covers 15 residues. The germline V gene encodes CDR1 MGHRA and CDR2 YSYEKL. V lost 0 bases and J lost 8; bases outside the gene matches: 6. The CDR3 DNA follows: TGCGCCAGCAGCCAAGATCGAACTAGCGGCTATGAGCAGTTCTTC. Translated: CASSQDRTSGYEQFF.

Details on this clone: Other nucleotide sequences in the sample specify the same CDR3. V usage is TRBV5-6 and J usage is TRBJ1-1; D not certain. The CDR3 contains 16 residues. Germline assignment: CDR1 SGHDT and CDR2 YYEEEE. V was clipped by 2 bases and J by 3 bases, with 17 bases between them. The CDR3 nucleotides are TGTGCCAGCAGCTTCGTAGGTAGGCTCAGCGACACTGAAGCTTTCTTT. This codes for CASSFVGRLSDTEAFF. The full variable domain, rest sourced from reference TRBV5-6 and TRBJ1-1, is DAGVTQSPTHLIKTRGQQVTLRCSPKSGHDTVSWYQQALGQGPQFIFQYYEEEERQRGNFPDRFSGHQFPNYSSELNVNALLLGDSALYLCASSFVGRLSDTEAFFGQGTRLTVV.

This sequence joins TRBV5-1 and TRBJ2-1, with D possibly matching TRBD1 (5 bases). Trimming cost V 5 bases and J 3 bases, with 15 bases left between them. This CDR3 is 15 amino acids long. In germline, CDR1 is SGHRS, CDR2 YFSETQ. The DNA for the CDR3 is TGCGCCAGCAGGTGGACCAGGGAAATCTACAATGAGCAGTTCTTC. It specifies CASRWTREIYNEQFF.

The chain employs TRBV7-2 and TRBJ2-2; 9 positions agree with TRBD1. The V gene end was trimmed by 6 bases and the J gene end by 1 base; junction bases not matched to a gene: 3. Germline loops: CDR1 SGHTA, CDR2 FQGNSA. CDR3 length: 15 residues. The CDR3 DNA reads TGTGCCAGCAGGCCGGGACAGGGGAACACCGGGGAGCTGTTTTTT. Amino acid sequence: CASRPGQGNTGELFF.

The rearrangement links TRBV7-6 to TRBJ1-4; D possibly corresponds to TRBD1 (6 bases). Germline CDR1 and CDR2: SGHVS and FNYEAQ. The CDR3 runs 16 residues. V lost 5 bases and J lost 8, with 21 bases in between. CDR3 amino acids: CASSPLPGGPGEKLFF. In DNA, the CDR3 is TGTGCCAGCAGCCCTCTCCCCGGGGGGCCGGGAGAAAAACTGTTTTTT.